This entry concerns a single TCR beta chain. This clone was found a few times. This clone's antigen is unknown. No base qualities exist here, and no much larger clone lies one base off it. This record belongs to a study of cytomegalovirus exposure and HLA in healthy donors (dated by TCRdb to about 2017). For the wider study: According to an earlier analysis of 587 of the donors, about 179 million T cells yielded 90 million to 130 million unique TCR beta sequences and approximately 300 Gb of sequence data. Roughly 300 gigabases of sequencing data and approximately 84 million unique TCR sequences were included in an early release covering around 650 HLA-typed donors. Of the roughly 400 genotyped donors, 65% to 90% fell in the genetic ancestry cluster associated with self-reported Caucasian donors. The study aimed to test whether cataloging public T cell receptors could reveal signatures of past pathogen exposure. The study used immunosequencing to profile the T cell repertoires of some 600 subjects and linked those repertoires to cytomegalovirus serostatus. Along with the roughly 700-subject first cohort, a separate validation cohort of around 110 different subjects was used. The study combined high-throughput TCR immunosequencing, statistical association of individual TCRs with disease status, and machine learning to predict cytomegalovirus infection status. A later analysis re-analyzed previously published TCR beta repertoires from 660 or so donors and added high-resolution HLA genotyping to study TCR occurrence patterns. In the later analysis, no new phenotypic data were used to find candidate immune exposures; instead, reliance was placed on TCR beta sequences and their occurrence across donors. An earlier analysis of 500 to 750 of the donors applied high-throughput TCR beta sequencing to assess whether each TCR beta V gene segment acted as functional or pseudogenic. Alongside the repertoire data, information on donor age, sex, ethnicity and CMV serostatus was compiled. A later genetic analysis used genome-wide SNP genotypes for 398 of the 666 donors, treating that subset as a discovery cohort. All discovery cohort repertoires had been generated on a single sequencing platform. Both class I and class II loci were covered by HLA typing, at four-digit resolution. Typing coverage differed by locus: A, B, C, DRB1 and DQB1 were typed in roughly 620-640 donors, DQA1 in about 500, DPA1 in roughly 590, and DPB1 in around 490. Roughly 5 DR-DQ haplotypes were handled as single units for association and clustering, since linkage in the cohort was strong. Among about 360 genotyped donors of the cohort, an average of approximately 240,000 unique TCR beta nucleotide sequences were sequenced per donor, roughly 18% of them non-productive. The paper as a whole reports these results and caveats: Assigning TCR associations to individual alleles was difficult when HLA alleles, especially DR and DQ, strongly co-occurred. The earlier analysis of approximately 590 of the donors excluded around 17 rarely observed V segments, including chromosome 9 orphons, because counts were too low. Linkage disequilibrium might explain the correlated functional status among segregating V segments, but an unknown experimental factor could not be excluded. The authors suggested that the approach could potentially be extended to other disease states and immunological phenotypes. A total of 150 or so TCR beta chains were listed by the study as associated with cytomegalovirus. Some IMGT-functional V segments, including TRBV6-2 and TRBV6-3, could not be distinguished by the 87-base-pair reads and were therefore excluded. In vitro tests confirmed that a few of the cytomegalovirus-associated TCR beta chains recognize cytomegalovirus antigens. Only TCR beta chains were sequenced in this cohort, and the absence of alpha or paired-chain data limited detectable features. While some public TCRs were present in many individuals, most TCR sequences turned up only very rarely across donors. V-gene and J-gene trimming of TCR beta chains was associated with a missense DCLRE1C variant in a later genetic analysis, and the association was replicated in an independent cohort. A later genetic analysis reported fewer N-insertions in productive TCRs among donors in an Asian-associated ancestry cluster than the approximately 670-donor mean. Because HLA typing was missing for some donors at each locus, association tests included only the typed subset. The only immune exposure information available for the cohort was CMV serostatus. At a false discovery rate of 0.05, a later analysis linked 16,951 TCR beta sequences to specific HLA alleles. A later analysis reported that several top co-occurrence clusters appeared linked to parvovirus B19, influenza, CMV and Epstein-Barr virus. Sequencing depth was assumed to be roughly uniform across donors in the presence/absence analyses, though that assumption may not hold. A further reported finding was that TCR beta sequences accurately predicted the HLA-A and HLA-B alleles for most subjects in the first cohort. A later analysis found that TCR association rates varied across HLA loci, with DRB1 alleles showing the most associated TCRs and HLA-C alleles the fewest. Most CMV-associated TCR beta chains appeared to be HLA-restricted in a later analysis, and the HLA associations seemed to be driven largely by CMV exposure. In an earlier analysis of 500 to 650 of the donors, most TCR beta V segments appeared in productive rearrangements about 87% or about 30% of the time, broadly matching IMGT annotations. A cluster of highly shared sequence variants was judged likely to be a technical artifact of the sequencing pipeline. A later analysis found that HLA-associated TCR beta chains were more clonally expanded and had lower generation probabilities than equally common non-associated chains. The classifier was reported to diagnose cytomegalovirus status with high specificity and sensitivity in both the original cohort and the validation cohort.

Library preparation employed the immunoSEQ multiplex PCR assay. For the multiplex PCR, a mixture combining 60 forward primers for TCR Vbeta segments and 13 reverse primers for TCR Jbeta segments was used. The CDR3 region of rearranged TCR beta genes was amplified from genomic DNA by a multiplex PCR assay. The amplified TCR beta libraries were sequenced on the Illumina HiSeq System as 87-base-pair reads. Regarding the original processing steps: In a later analysis, some 80 million unique TCR beta chains were counted across the 690 or so repertoires, and roughly 11 million of these chains were shared by at least two donors. To remove PCR and sequencing errors, raw reads were error-corrected and collapsed into unique sequences using a nearest-neighbor algorithm that merged closely related sequences. CDR3 sequences were aligned to IMGT reference sequences to assign V, D and J gene segments. Each retained sequence needed at least a six-nucleotide match to both a V gene segment and a J gene segment. A rearrangement was called productive if the CDR3 had no stop codons and remained in frame with V and J, and every other rearrangement was called non-productive. Following IMGT convention, CDR3 was defined as the stretch from the second conserved V-encoded cysteine up to the conserved J-encoded phenylalanine. The earlier analysis of about 620 of the donors excluded sequences that lacked an unambiguous match to a single V gene segment. In an earlier analysis of 587 of the donors, V segments were called functional above 56.7% productive rearrangements and were called segregating when the between-donor standard deviation exceeded 5%. A statistical classification framework was built for diagnosing cytomegalovirus status from the catalog of TCR beta chain sequences. V and J gene assignment, in a later analysis, came from comparing TCR nucleotide sequences with IMGT/GENE-DB human TR gene sequences. The TCRdist pipeline was used in a later analysis to assign CDR3 sequences and most-parsimonious VDJ recombination scenarios. A later analysis defined each TCR beta chain by its CDR3 amino acid sequence plus V-gene family, and excluded reads lacking a unique V-gene family. To address suspected cross-contamination and a sequencing artifact, a later analysis removed approximately 600 highly shared, low-generation-probability nucleotide sequences. For each public chain, a later analysis derived a clonal expansion index from normalized ranks of inferred template counts within each repertoire. In a later analysis, generation probabilities were computed with a VDJ recombination model fitted to out-of-frame rearrangements, and the resulting probabilities were checked against IGoR. Hypergeometric tests were used in a later analysis to score TCR-TCR, TCR-HLA and TCR-CMV co-occurrence, with a repertoire-size bias correction applied to the TCR pairs. False discovery rates were estimated in a later analysis by permuting HLA or CMV assignments 20 times. In a later analysis, co-occurring TCRs were grouped with DBSCAN, and TCRdist sequence similarity was added when clustering was performed within HLA-allele-positive subsets. Repertoires with fewer than 30,000 or more than 120,000 public chains, plus five repertoires with anomalous nucleotide sharing, were excluded from co-occurrence clustering. TCRdb holds this immuneACCESS table with in-frame rearrangements only. Some clones are missing; in checked studies, unresolved V genes explain under half, and the rest has no known cause. V, J and clone size reflect that table, while D and trimming were determined from the DNA. Present in this sample are around 100,000 clones, about 80% of which were seen just once. 5% to 6.5% of the sample rests with the top ten.

The cohort comprised some 680 healthy bone marrow donors. At the time of sampling, every cohort member was nominally healthy, though immune exposures that went unrecorded were likely present. The donor was CMV seropositive and was included in the group of approximately 310 seropositive cohort members. Each donor provided a peripheral blood sample, and peripheral blood mononuclear cells were used for TCR beta sequencing. Genomic DNA was extracted from the blood cell samples with the Qiagen DNeasy Blood Extraction Kit. The CDR3 numbers 14 residues from cysteine through phenylalanine. The CDR3 DNA has 42 bases and is translated from base 1. The germline V end is reduced by 3 bases and the J end by 3 bases; junction bases left unmatched: 3. Based on the germline V gene (reference sequence), the CDR1 and CDR2 sequences are MNHEY and SMNVEV.

Sequences were obtained from PBMCs. Recombination linked TRBV27 to TRBJ2-7; TRBD1 matches 9 bases in the middle. The receptor comes from a young woman in good health and CMV-seropositive. The nucleotides are TGTGCCAGCAGTTTGGGGACAGGGAACTACGAGCAGTACTTC. This gives the protein CASSLGTGNYEQYF.